A single T cell receptor beta chain is shown here with its context. The antigen is unknown. This table comes from immunoSEQ multiplex PCR, and its TCRdb copy is limited to in-frame clones, with some not included. The table shows some 66,000 clones, with about 80% occurring only once. This entry belongs to a study of memory CD4+ T cells and cytomegalovirus serostatus. Study as a whole: Of the healthy Belgian adults, 9 or 10 were CMV seropositive and 20 to 30 seronegative.

Study-wide results and caveats: The CMV-associated TCR signature appears largely within the CD4+ memory repertoire. A US-trained random forest predicted CMV serostatus with median AUC around 0.93.

CDR1 is MNHEY, CDR2 SVGAGI, per germline. The CDR3 runs 16 residues. With V trimmed by 0 bases and J by 3 bases, 8 bases remained unmatched. Single viable CD3+CD4+CD8-CD45RO+ cells were sorted as the memory CD4+ T cells. After thawing, CD4+ T cells were positively selected. The receptor comes from an adult in good health and CMV-seropositive. The V and J genes are TRBV6-5 and TRBJ2-7, with TRBD1 matching over 7 bases. The sequencing input was memory CD4+ T cells from blood. The CDR3: CASSYSTGVSFYEQYF. In DNA form, the CDR3 reads TGTGCCAGCAGTTACTCCACAGGGGTATCCTTCTACGAGCAGTACTTC.